This TCR beta chain was captured by sequencing in a study of regulatory T cells in long-lasting Graves disease. Findings and caveats of the study: Persistent disease preferred TRBV28, TRBJ1-2 and TRBJ2-5. Accuracy might have suffered from few samples.

With iRepertoire HTBI primers and Arm-PCR of CDR3 regions, TCR beta libraries were built. Authors' processing steps: Overall, samples carried approximately 60 TRBV and some 15 TRBJ segments. Each CDR3 protein is one row after TCRdb ran MiXCR on the multiplex PCR reads. TCRdb's processing, not the authors', yielded these V and J calls. The profile shows approximately 540,000 distinct CDR3 sequences, more than 10% of them singletons. This clonotype was counted many times. As yet, its antigen is unknown. V lost 2 bases, J lost 7 bases, and 8 bases stayed unmatched. Germline V gene sequence: CDR1 MGHDK, CDR2 SYGVNS. The CDR3 sequence is 15 residues long. Time point here: newly diagnosed GD, antithyroid drugs for less than 3 months. From RNA extracted from PBMCs, the TCR library was made. The data were also submitted as part of a second study, on T cells in Graves' hyperthyroidism and ophthalmopathy.

This specimen consisted of peripheral blood mononuclear cells (PBMCs), obtained at new diagnosis, from a patient treated with antithyroid drugs. V and J are TRBV25-1 and TRBJ1-2; 9 nucleotides match TRBD1. The TCR sequence derives from a woman in her twenties or thirties with Graves disease. This CDR3 is CASSEEITGGRGYTF. For the CDR3, the DNA is TGTGCCAGCAGTGAAGAAATAACAGGGGGCCGTGGCTACACCTTC.